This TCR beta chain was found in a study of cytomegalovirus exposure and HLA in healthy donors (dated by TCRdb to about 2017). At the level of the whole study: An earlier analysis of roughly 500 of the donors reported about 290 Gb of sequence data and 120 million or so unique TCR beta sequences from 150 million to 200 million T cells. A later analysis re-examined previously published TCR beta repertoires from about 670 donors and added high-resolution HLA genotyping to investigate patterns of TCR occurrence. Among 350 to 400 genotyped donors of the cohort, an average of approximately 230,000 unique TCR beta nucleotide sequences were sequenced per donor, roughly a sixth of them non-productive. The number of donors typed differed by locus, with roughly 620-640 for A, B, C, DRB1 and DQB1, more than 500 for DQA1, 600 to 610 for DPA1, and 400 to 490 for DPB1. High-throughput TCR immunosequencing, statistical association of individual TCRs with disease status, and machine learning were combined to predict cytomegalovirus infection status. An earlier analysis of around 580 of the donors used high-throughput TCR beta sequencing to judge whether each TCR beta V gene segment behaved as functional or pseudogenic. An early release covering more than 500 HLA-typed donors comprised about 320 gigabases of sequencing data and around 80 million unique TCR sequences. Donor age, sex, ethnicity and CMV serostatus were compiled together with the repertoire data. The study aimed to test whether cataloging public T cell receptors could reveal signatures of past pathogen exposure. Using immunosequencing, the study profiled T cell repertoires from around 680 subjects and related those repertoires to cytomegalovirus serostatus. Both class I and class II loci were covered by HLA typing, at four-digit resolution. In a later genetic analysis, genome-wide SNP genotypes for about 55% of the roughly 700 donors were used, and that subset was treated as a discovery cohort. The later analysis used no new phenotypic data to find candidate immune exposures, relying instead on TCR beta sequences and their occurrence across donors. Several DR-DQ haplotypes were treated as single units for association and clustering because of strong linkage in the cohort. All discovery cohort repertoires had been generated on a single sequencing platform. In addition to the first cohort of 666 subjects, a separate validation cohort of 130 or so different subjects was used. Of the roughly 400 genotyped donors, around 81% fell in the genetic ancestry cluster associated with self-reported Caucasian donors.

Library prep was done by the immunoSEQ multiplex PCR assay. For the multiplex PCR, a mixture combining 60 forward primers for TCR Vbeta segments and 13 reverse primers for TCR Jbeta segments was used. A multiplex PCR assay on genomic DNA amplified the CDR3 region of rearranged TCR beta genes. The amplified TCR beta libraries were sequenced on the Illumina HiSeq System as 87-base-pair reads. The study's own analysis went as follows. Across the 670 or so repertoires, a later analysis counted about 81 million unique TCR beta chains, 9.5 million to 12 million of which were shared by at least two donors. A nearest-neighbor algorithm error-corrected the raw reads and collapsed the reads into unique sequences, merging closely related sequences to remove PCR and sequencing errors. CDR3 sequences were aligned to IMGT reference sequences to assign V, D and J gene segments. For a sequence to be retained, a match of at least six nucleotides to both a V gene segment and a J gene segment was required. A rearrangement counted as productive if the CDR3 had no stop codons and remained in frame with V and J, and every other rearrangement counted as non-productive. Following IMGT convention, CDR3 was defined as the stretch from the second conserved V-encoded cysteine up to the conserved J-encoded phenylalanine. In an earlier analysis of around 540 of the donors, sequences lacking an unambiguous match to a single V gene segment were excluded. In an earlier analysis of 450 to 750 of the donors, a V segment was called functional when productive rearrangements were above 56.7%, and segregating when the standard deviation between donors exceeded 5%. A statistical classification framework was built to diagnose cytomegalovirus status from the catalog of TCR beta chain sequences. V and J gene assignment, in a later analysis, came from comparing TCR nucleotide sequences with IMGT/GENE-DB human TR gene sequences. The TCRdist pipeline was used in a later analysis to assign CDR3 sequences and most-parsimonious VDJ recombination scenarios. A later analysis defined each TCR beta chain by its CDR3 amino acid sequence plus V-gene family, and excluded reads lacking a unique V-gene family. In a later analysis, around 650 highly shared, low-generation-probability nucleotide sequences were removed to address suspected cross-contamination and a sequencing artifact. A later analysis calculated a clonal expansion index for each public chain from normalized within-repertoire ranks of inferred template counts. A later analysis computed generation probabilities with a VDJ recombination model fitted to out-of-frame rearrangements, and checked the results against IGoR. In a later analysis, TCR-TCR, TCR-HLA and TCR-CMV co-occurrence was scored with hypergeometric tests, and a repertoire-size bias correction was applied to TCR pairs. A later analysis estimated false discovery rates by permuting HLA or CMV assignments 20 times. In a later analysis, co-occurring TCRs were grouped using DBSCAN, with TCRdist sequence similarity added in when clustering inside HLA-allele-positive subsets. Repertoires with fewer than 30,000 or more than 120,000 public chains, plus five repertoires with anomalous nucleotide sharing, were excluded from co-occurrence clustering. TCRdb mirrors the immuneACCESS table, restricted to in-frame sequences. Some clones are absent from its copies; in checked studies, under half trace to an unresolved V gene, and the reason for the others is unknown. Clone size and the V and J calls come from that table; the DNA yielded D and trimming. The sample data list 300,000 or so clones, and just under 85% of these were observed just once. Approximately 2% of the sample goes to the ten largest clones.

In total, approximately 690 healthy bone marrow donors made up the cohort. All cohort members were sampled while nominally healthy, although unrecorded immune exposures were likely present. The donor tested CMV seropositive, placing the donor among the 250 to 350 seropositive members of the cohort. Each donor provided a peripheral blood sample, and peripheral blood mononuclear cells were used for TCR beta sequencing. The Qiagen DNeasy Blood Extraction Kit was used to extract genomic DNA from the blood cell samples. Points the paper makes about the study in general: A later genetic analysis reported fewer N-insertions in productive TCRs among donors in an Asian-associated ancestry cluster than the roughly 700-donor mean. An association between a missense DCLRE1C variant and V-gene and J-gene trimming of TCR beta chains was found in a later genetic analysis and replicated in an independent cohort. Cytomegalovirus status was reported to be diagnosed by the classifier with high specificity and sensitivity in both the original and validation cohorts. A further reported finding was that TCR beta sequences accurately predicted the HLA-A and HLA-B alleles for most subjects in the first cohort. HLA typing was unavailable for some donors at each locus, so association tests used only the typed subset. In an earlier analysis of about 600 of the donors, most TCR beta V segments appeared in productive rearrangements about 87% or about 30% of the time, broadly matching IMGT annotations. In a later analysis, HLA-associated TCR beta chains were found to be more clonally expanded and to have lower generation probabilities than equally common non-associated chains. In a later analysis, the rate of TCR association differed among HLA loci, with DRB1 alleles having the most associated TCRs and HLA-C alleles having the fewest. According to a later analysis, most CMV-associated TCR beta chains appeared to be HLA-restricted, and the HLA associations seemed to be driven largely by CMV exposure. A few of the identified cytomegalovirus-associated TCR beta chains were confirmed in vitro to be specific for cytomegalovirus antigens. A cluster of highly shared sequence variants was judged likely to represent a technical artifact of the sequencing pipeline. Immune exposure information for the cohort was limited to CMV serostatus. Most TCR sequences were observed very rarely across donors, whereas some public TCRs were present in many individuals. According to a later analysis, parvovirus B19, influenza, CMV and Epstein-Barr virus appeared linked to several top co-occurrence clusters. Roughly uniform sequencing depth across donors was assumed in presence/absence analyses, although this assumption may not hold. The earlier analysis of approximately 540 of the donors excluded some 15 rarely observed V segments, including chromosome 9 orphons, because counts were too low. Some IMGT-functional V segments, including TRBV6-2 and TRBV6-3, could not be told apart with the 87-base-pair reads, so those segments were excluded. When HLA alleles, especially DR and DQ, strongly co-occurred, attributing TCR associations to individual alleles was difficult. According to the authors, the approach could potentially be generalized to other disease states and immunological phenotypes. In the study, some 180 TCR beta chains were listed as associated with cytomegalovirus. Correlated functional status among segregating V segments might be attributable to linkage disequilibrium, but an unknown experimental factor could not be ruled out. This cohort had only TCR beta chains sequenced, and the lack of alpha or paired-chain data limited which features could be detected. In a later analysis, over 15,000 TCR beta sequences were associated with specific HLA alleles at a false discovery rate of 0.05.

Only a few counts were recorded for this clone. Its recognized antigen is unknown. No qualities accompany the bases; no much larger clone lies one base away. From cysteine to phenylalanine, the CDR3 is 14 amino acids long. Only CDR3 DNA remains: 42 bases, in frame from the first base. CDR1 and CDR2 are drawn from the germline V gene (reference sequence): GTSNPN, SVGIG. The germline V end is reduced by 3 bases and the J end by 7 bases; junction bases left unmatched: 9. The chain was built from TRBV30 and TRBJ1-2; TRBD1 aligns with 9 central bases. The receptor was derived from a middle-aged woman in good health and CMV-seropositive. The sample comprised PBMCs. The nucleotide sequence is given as TGTGCCTGGAGCCGTGGACAGGGGTTGAGTGGCTACACCTTC. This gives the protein CAWSRGQGLSGYTF.